The clone carrying this T cell receptor (beta chain) was observed many times. This specimen belongs to a study of response to subunit inactivated influenza vaccine. Germline V gives CDR1 SGHRS, CDR2 YFSETQ. This CDR3 contains 14 residues. V was clipped by 3 bases and J by 1 base, with 7 bases between them. TCRdb re-called the RT-PCR reads through MiXCR, storing one row per CDR3 protein. The sample shows around 570,000 distinct CDR3 sequences, about 11% of them seen only once. This sample also belongs to another study, concerning T cells expressing NK-cell markers. This second study notes: UMI-tagged 5'RACE template switching yielded the TCR beta cDNA. TCR beta repertoires came from sorted CD3+CD56+NKG2C+, CD3+CD56+NKG2C- and CD3+CD56-NKG2C+ T cells. Seven of the eight sequenced donors were HCMV-seropositive; one was seronegative. Within several experiments, an anti-gamma-delta TCR antibody kept the sorting limited to alpha-beta TCR T cells. Once again these clonotypes came out on top in the CD3+CD56-NKG2C+ fraction of four donors.

The sequence was collected from a man aged 50 to 60 who received an inactivated influenza vaccine. The starting material was PBMCs from blood, obtained on the day of vaccination. V gene TRBV5-1 combines with J gene TRBJ2-2; maybe TRBD1 (5 bases). The CDR3 DNA reads TGCGCCAGCAGCTCCCAGGGGAACACCGGGGAGCTGTTTTTT. Translated, it gives CASSSQGNTGELFF.